This T cell receptor beta chain stems from a study of T-cell memory formation after mild COVID-19. Study at large: TCR clusters showed largely donor specificity.

Germline V CDR1 and CDR2: MNHEY, SMNVEV (reference sequence). Germline trimming cut 5 bases from V and 7 bases from J; bases unmatched to any gene: 9. This CDR3 comprises 17 residues. Each CDR3 protein gets one entry after TCRdb re-called the 5' RACE reads with MiXCR. The profile shows 400,000 to 500,000 distinct CDR3 sequences, about 19% of them singletons. Sequenced sample: PBMCs or a T cell subset sorted from them (not recorded which). J is TRBJ1-6 and V is TRBV27; 12 bases fit TRBD1. This clonotype was sampled from an adult woman who had mild COVID-19 (a few samples of this study predate the infection). Cell type and time point are not known. The CDR3 nucleotides are TGTGCCAGCAGTCCGGGACAGGGGGCTGTTCTAAATTCACCCCTCCACTTT. Translated, it gives CASSPGQGAVLNSPLHF.